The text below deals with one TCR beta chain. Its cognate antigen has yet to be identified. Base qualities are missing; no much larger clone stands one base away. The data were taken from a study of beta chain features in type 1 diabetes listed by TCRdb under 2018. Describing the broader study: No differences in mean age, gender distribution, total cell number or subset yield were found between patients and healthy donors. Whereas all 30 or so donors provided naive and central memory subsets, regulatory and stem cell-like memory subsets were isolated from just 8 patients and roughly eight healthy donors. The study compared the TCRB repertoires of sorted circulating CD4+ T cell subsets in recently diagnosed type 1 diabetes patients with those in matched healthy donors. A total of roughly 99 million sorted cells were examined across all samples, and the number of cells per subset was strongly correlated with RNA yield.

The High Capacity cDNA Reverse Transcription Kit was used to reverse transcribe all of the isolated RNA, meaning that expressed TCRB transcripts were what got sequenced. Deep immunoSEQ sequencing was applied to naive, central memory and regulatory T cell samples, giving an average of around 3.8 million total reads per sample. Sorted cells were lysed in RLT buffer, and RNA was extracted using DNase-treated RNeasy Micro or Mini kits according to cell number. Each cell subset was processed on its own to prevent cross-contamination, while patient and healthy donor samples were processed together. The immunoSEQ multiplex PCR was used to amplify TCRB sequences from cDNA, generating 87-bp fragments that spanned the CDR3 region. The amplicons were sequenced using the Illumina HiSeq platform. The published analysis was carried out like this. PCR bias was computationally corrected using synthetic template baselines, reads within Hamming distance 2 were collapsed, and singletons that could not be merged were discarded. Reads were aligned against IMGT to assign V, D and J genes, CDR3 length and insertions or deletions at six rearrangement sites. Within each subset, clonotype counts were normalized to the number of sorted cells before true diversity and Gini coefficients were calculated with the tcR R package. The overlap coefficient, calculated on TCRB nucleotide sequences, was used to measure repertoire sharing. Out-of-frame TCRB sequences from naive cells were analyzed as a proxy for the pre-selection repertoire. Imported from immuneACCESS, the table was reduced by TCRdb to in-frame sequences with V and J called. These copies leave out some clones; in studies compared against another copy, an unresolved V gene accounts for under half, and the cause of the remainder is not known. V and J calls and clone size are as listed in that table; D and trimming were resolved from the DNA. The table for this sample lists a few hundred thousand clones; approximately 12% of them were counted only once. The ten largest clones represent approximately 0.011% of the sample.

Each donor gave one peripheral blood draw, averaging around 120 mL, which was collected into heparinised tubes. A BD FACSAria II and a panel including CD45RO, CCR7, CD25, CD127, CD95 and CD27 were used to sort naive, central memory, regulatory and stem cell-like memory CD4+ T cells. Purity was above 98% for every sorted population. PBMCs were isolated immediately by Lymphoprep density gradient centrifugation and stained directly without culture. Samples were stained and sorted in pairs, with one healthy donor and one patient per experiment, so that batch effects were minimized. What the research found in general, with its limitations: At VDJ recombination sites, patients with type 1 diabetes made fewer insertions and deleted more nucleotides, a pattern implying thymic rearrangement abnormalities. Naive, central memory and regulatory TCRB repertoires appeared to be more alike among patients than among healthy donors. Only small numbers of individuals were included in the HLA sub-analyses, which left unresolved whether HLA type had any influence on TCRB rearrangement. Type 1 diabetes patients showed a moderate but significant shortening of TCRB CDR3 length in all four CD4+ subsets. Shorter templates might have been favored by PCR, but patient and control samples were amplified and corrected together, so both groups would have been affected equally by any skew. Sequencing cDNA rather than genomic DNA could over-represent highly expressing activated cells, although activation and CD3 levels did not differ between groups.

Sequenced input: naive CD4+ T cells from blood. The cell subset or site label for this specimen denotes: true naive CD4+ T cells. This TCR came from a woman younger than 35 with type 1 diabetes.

The DNA sequence reads TGCGCCAGCAGACTAGCGGGAGGGGAGACCCAGTACTTC. This is translated as CASRLAGGETQYF. This chain is built from TRBV10-2 and TRBJ2-5; the central 13 bases match TRBD2. Its CDR3 holds 13 amino acids, cysteine through phenylalanine. The CDR3 DNA has 39 bases and is translated from base 1. At the junction V is shortened by 6 bases and J by 5 bases; bases outside the gene matches: 0. In the germline V gene, CDR1 corresponds to WSHSY and CDR2 to SAAADI.